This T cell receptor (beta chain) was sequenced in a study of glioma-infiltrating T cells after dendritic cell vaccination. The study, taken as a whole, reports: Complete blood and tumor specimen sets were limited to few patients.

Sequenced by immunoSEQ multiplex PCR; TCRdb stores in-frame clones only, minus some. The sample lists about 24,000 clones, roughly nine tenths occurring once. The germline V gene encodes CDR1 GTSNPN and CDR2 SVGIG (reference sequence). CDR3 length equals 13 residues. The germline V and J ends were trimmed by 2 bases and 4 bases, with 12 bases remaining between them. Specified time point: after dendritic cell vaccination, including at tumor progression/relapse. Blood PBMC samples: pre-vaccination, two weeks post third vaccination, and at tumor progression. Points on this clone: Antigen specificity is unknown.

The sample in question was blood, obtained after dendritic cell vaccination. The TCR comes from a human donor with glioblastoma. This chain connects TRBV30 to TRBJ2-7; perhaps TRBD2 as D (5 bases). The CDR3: CAWSLEGRYEQYF. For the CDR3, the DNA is TGTGCCTGGAGTTTAGAGGGCCGATACGAGCAGTACTTC.